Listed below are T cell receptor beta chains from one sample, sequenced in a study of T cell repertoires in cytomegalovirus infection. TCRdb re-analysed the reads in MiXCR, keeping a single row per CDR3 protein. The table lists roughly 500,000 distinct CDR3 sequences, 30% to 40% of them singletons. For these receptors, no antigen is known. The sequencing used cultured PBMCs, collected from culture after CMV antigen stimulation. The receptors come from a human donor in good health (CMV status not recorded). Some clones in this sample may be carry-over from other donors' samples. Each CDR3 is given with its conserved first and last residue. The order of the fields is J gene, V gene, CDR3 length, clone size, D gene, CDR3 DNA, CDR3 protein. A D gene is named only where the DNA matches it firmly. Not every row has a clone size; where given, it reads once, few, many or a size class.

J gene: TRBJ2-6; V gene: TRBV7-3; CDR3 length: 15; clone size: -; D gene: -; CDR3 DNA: TGTGCCAGCAGCTTAATGCCACCCGGGGCCAACGTCCTGACTTTC; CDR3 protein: CASSLMPPGANVLTF
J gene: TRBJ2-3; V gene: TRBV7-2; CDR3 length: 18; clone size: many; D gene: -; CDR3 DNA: TGTGCCAGCAGTTTATACCTCATTTGGGGACCAGGCACAGATACGCAGTATTTT; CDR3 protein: CASSLYLIWGPGTDTQYF
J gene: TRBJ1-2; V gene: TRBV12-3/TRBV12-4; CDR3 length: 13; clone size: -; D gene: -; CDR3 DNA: TGTGCCAGCAGTTCCCCTGAGGGGTACGGCTACACCTTC; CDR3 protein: CASSSPEGYGYTF
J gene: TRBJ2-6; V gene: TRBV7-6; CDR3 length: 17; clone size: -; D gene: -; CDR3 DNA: TGTGCCAGCAGGGGCCGGGATTCCTTGTCTGGGGCCAACGTCCTGACTTTC; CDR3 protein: CASRGRDSLSGANVLTF
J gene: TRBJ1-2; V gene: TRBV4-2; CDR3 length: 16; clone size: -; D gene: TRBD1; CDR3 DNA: TGTGCCAGCAGCCAAGATTACGGGACAGGGAACTATGGCTACACCTTC; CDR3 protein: CASSQDYGTGNYGYTF
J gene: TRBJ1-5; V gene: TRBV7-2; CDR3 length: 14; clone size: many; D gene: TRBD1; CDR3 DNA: TGTGCCAGCAGCTTACGACAGGGGAATCAGCCCCAGCATTTT; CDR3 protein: CASSLRQGNQPQHF
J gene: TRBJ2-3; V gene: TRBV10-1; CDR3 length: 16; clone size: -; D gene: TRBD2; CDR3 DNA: TGCGCCAGCAGTGACCTTAGCGGGAGGGCCACAGATGCGCAGTATTTT; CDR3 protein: CASSDLSGRATDAQYF
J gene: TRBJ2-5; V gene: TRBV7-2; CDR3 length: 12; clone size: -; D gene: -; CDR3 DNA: TGTGCCAGCAGTGGTCCGATCGGAACCCAGTACTTC; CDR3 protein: CASSGPIGTQYF
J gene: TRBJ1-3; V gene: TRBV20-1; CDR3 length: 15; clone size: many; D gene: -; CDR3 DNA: TGCAGTGCCCGACAAGTCCTGAGCTCTGGAAACACCATATATTTT; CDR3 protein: CSARQVLSSGNTIYF
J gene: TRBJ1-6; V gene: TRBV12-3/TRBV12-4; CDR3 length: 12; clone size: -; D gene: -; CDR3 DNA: TGTGCCAGCAGTTTCGACAATTCACCCCTCCACTTT; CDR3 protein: CASSFDNSPLHF
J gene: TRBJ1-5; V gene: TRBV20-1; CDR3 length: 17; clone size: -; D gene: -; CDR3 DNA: TGCAGTGCTAGAGATTTGGGGGGGGTGGGGAGAAATCAGCCCCAGCATTTT; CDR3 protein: CSARDLGGVGRNQPQHF
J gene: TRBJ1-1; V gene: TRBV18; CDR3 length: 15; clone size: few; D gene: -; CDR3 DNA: TGTGCCAGCTCACCGAATGCCGGACGGAACACTGAAGCTTTCTTT; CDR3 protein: CASSPNAGRNTEAFF
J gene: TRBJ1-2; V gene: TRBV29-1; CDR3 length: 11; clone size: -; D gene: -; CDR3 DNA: TGCAGCCTTGGGGGCGGATATGGCTACACCTTC; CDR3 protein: CSLGGGYGYTF
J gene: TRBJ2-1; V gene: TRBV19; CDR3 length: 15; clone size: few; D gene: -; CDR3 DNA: TGTGCCAGTAGTATATCACCGAACTCCTACAATGAGCAGTTCTTC; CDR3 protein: CASSISPNSYNEQFF
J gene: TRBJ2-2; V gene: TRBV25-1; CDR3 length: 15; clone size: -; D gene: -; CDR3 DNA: TGTGCCAGCAGTGAATATTCACGGAGCAGCGGGGAGCTGTTTTTT; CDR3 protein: CASSEYSRSSGELFF
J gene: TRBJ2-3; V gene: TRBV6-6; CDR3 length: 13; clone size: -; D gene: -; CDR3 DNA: TGTGCCAGCAGACCCCCAGAAGCAGATACGCAGTATTTT; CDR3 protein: CASRPPEADTQYF
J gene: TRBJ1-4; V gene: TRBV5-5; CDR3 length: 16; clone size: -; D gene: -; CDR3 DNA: TGTGCCAGCAGCTCCTCAGGGTGGGCAACTAATGAAAAACTGTTTTTT; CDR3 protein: CASSSSGWATNEKLFF
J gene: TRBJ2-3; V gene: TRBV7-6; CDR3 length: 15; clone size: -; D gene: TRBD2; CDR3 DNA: TGTGCCAGCAGCTCTGTAGCGGGAGTCACAGATACGCAGTATTTT; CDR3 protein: CASSSVAGVTDTQYF
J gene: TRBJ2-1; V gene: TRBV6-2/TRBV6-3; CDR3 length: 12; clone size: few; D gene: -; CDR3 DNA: TGTGCCACGGGGAAAACCCACAATGAGCAGTTCTTC; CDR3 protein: CATGKTHNEQFF
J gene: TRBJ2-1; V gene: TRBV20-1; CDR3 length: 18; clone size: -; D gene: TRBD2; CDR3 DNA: TGCAGTGCTAGAGGGGGACTAGGCGGGAGAGGCTCCTACAATGAGCAGTTCTTC; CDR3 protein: CSARGGLGGRGSYNEQFF
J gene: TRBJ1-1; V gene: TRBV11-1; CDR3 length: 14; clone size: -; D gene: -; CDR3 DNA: TGTGCCAGCAGCTTAGCGAGGAATCAAGGGAAAGCTTTCTTT; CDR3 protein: CASSLARNQGKAFF
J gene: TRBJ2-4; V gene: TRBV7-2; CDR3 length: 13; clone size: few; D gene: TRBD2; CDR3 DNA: TGTGCCAGCAGGCTAGCGGGAGGTGACATTCAGTACTTC; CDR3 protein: CASRLAGGDIQYF
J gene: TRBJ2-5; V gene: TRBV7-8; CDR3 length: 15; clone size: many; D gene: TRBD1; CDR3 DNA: TGTGCCAGCAGCGTGGCAGGACAGGGACAAGAGACCCAGTACTTC; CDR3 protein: CASSVAGQGQETQYF